A selection of T cell receptor beta chains follows, all from one sample in a study of T-cell memory formation after mild COVID-19. TCRdb reanalysed the 5' RACE reads using MiXCR and keeps one entry per CDR3 protein. The table has 110,000 to 150,000 distinct CDR3 sequences, approximately 25% seen once; the top ten hold roughly a quarter. The specimen sequenced was PBMCs or a T cell subset sorted from them (not recorded which). The source of these receptors is an adult woman who had mild COVID-19 (a few samples of this study predate the infection). Cell type and time point are not known. Both conserved end residues are part of each CDR3. D genes are given only for firm matches.

CDR3aa: CASSQSRGDTQYF
d_gene: .
j_gene: TRBJ2-3
v_gene: TRBV3-1

CDR3aa: CASSLGAFGTASYEQYF
d_gene: TRBD1
j_gene: TRBJ2-7
v_gene: TRBV27

CDR3aa: CSVQPGQSNTGELFF
d_gene: TRBD1
j_gene: TRBJ2-2
v_gene: TRBV29-1

CDR3aa: CASSLVQGNYGYTF
d_gene: TRBD1
j_gene: TRBJ1-2
v_gene: TRBV12-3/TRBV12-4

CDR3aa: CASSLSQGYQPQHF
d_gene: .
j_gene: TRBJ1-5
v_gene: TRBV7-9

CDR3aa: CAWSELAEQYF
d_gene: .
j_gene: TRBJ2-7
v_gene: TRBV30

CDR3aa: CASSHNEKLFF
d_gene: .
j_gene: TRBJ1-4
v_gene: TRBV11-2

CDR3aa: CASSLLERGDLTDTQYF
d_gene: TRBD2
j_gene: TRBJ2-3
v_gene: TRBV12-3/TRBV12-4

CDR3aa: CASSWTGVYEQYF
d_gene: TRBD1
j_gene: TRBJ2-7
v_gene: TRBV5-1

CDR3aa: CASSMLSGASTDTQYF
d_gene: .
j_gene: TRBJ2-3
v_gene: TRBV7-8

CDR3aa: CASSLALASRHNEQFF
d_gene: .
j_gene: TRBJ2-1
v_gene: TRBV7-6

CDR3aa: CASSPGQSTDTQYF
d_gene: TRBD1
j_gene: TRBJ2-3
v_gene: TRBV6-5

CDR3aa: CASSQDVVLTGQPQHF
d_gene: .
j_gene: TRBJ1-5
v_gene: TRBV4-3

CDR3aa: CASSRVYRDRGTMNTEAFF
d_gene: TRBD1
j_gene: TRBJ1-1
v_gene: TRBV6-5

CDR3aa: CASSRDSSGANVLTF
d_gene: .
j_gene: TRBJ2-6
v_gene: TRBV4-1

CDR3aa: CASSLETWGVGAFF
d_gene: .
j_gene: TRBJ1-1
v_gene: TRBV7-9

CDR3aa: CASTLPGGGRRGNEQFF
d_gene: .
j_gene: TRBJ2-1
v_gene: TRBV2

CDR3aa: CSATGTSGASYEQYF
d_gene: TRBD2
j_gene: TRBJ2-7
v_gene: TRBV20-1

CDR3aa: CASSLLGTSDRADTQYF
d_gene: .
j_gene: TRBJ2-3
v_gene: TRBV5-5

CDR3aa: CASRGTSDTQYF
d_gene: .
j_gene: TRBJ2-3
v_gene: TRBV6-5

CDR3aa: CASSERGTSTDTQYF
d_gene: TRBD2
j_gene: TRBJ2-3
v_gene: TRBV9

CDR3aa: CASSLASRNGVFF
d_gene: .
j_gene: TRBJ2-1
v_gene: TRBV7-8

CDR3aa: CASSLATSYEAFF
d_gene: .
j_gene: TRBJ1-1
v_gene: TRBV7-9

CDR3aa: CASSERLAGVPKQYF
d_gene: TRBD2
j_gene: TRBJ2-3
v_gene: TRBV25-1

CDR3aa: CASSLQGNEQFF
d_gene: .
j_gene: TRBJ2-1
v_gene: TRBV7-9

CDR3aa: CASSLNGGRGSQETQYF
d_gene: TRBD1
j_gene: TRBJ2-5
v_gene: TRBV7-9

CDR3aa: CASSFAGTSTEQYF
d_gene: TRBD2
j_gene: TRBJ2-7
v_gene: TRBV12-3/TRBV12-4

CDR3aa: CASSLGTSGSDEQFF
d_gene: TRBD2
j_gene: TRBJ2-1
v_gene: TRBV12-3/TRBV12-4

CDR3aa: CASSQFGGETQYF
d_gene: .
j_gene: TRBJ2-5
v_gene: TRBV4-1